The 12 T cell receptor beta chains reported below all come from one sample, sequenced in a study of T-cell reconstitution after alpha-beta-depleted transplantation in children. Preparation of the TCRbeta library used unique molecular identifiers. Each CDR3 protein is one row after TCRdb ran MiXCR on the PCR reads. The sample has some 120,000 distinct CDR3 sequences, under 13% seen once. The material sequenced was PBMCs, taken before TCRalphabeta/CD19-depleted stem cell transplant. The receptor source for this set is a boy between 2 and 10 years old with acute lymphoblastic leukemia, due to receive a stem cell transplant.

This clonotype has ten or more counts. This chain links TRBV4-1 with TRBJ2-7; D is perhaps TRBD1 (6 bases). The CDR3 consists of 16 residues. Trimming cost V 0 bases and J 2 bases, with 14 bases left between them. Germline assignment: CDR1 MGHRA and CDR2 YSYEKL. The CDR3 coding sequence is TGCGCCAGCAGCCAAGACCCGAGGGACACCACCTACGAGCAGTACTTC. Translating gives CASSQDPRDTTYEQYF.

This clonotype was detected only a few times. This chain connects TRBV6-5 to TRBJ2-7; 7 nucleotides match TRBD1. This CDR3 contains 14 residues. After removal of 4 bases from V and 0 bases from J, the junction contained 3 bases not matched to a gene. Germline lookup yields CDR1 MNHEY and CDR2 SVGAGI. CDR3 protein: CASSSGDSSYEQYF. The CDR3 DNA sequence: TGTGCCAGCAGTTCCGGGGACAGCTCCTACGAGCAGTACTTC.

The chain links TRBV7-8 to TRBJ2-2; 7 nucleotides match TRBD1. The J segment lost 0 bases and the V segment lost 6 bases, leaving 13 bases of the junction unmatched. This CDR3 comprises 18 residues. From germline, CDR1 is SGHVS and CDR2 FQNEAQ. CDR3 protein: CASRPNRDSKTNTGELFF. The CDR3 DNA is TGTGCCAGCAGGCCAAACCGGGACAGCAAAACGAACACCGGGGAGCTGTTTTTT.

This clonotype has ten or more counts. This chain joins TRBV6-5 and TRBJ2-7; TRBD1 matches at 7 bases. The V and J ends lost 2 bases and 2 bases, in that order; junction bases with no gene match: 3. The CDR3 loop spans 14 amino acids. Germline CDR1 MNHEY, CDR2 SVGAGI. The CDR3 loop reads CASSYRQGTYEQYF. The CDR3 DNA sequence: TGTGCCAGCAGTTACCGACAGGGTACCTACGAGCAGTACTTC.

This clonotype was observed many times. The V gene is TRBV6-5, the J gene TRBJ2-1, with TRBD1 matching 8 bases. J gave up 10 bases and V 2 bases, and 7 bases lay outside the gene matches. There are 14 residues in the CDR3. Looked up from germline, CDR1 is MNHEY and CDR2 is SVGAGI. CDR3: CASSYVGQGAEQFF. In nucleotides, the CDR3 is TGTGCCAGCAGTTACGTCGGGCAGGGGGCCGAGCAGTTCTTC.

This clonotype was seen a few times. The DNA for the CDR3 is TGTGCCACCAGCAAGGACAGTGAGTCACATCGGTTAGCTTTCTTT. This translates into CATSKDSESHRLAFF. The rearrangement uses TRBV15 and TRBJ1-1, with a possible D match to TRBD1 (6 bases). V dropped 4 bases and J dropped 10 bases, with 22 bases sitting between them. This CDR3 is 15 amino acids long. Germline lookup yields CDR1 LNHNV and CDR2 YYDKDF (reference sequence).

The chain recombines TRBV12-3 or TRBV12-4 with TRBJ2-2; 7 bases are shared with TRBD2. V lost 3 bases and J lost 7; bases outside the gene matches: 11. CDR3 length: 16 amino acids. CDR3 DNA: TGTGCCAGCAGTTTTCGGTGGGAGGGCCGAGGCGGGGAGCTGTTTTTT. This codes for CASSFRWEGRGGELFF.

V gene TRBV3-1 combines with J gene TRBJ2-7; 11 positions agree with TRBD2. J lost 6 bases, V lost 4 bases, and 5 bases had no gene match. The CDR3 totals 14 residues. Looked up from germline, CDR1 is LGHDT and CDR2 is YNNKEL (reference sequence). DNA of the CDR3: TGTGCCAGCAGCCCTCGGACTAGCGGGCCCGAGCAGTACTTC. Its translation: CASSPRTSGPEQYF.

This clonotype appeared a few times. The chain recombines TRBV20-1 with TRBJ2-7; 14 bases agree with TRBD2. Germline CDR1 is DFQATT and CDR2 is SNEGSKA (reference sequence). The CDR3 loop spans 13 amino acids. V gave up 6 bases and J gave up 7 bases; unmatched junction bases: 5. The CDR3 DNA sequence: TGCAGTGCGCGACTAGCGGGAGGGGAGGAGCAGTACTTC. It encodes CSARLAGGEEQYF.

The chain carries TRBV6-5 and TRBJ2-1, with TRBD2 as a possible D gene (6 bases). The germline gives CDR1 MNHEY, CDR2 SVGAGI. There are 12 residues in the CDR3. V lost 5 bases and J lost 9, with 11 bases in between. Written as DNA, the CDR3 is TGTGCCAGCAGTCCTCGCGGGACTGAGCAGTTCTTC. Translation: CASSPRGTEQFF.

This clonotype was recorded at least ten times. The chain carries TRBV20-1 and TRBJ1-3; D uncertain. The CDR3 spans 12 residues. Trimming stripped 1 base from V and 8 bases from J, with 9 bases between. CDR1 is DFQATT and CDR2 is SNEGSKA in the germline V gene (reference sequence). As DNA, the CDR3 is TGCAGTGCTAGAGTACACGGAGACACCATATATTTT. It codes for CSARVHGDTIYF.

This clonotype was detected ten times or more. The J gene is TRBJ2-5, the V gene TRBV12-3 or TRBV12-4; 13 nucleotides align to TRBD2. CDR3 length: 17 amino acids. Losses at the gene ends were 5 bases for V and 5 bases for J; bases not matched to a gene: 11. CDR3: CASSTIRTSGRNETQYF. CDR3 DNA sequence: TGTGCCAGCAGTACCATCCGGACTAGCGGGAGAAATGAGACCCAGTACTTC.